This T cell receptor (beta chain) derives from a study of blood T cell repertoires in COVID-19. Losses at the gene ends were 7 bases for V and 7 bases for J; bases not matched to a gene: 6. CDR1 is MNHEY and CDR2 is SVGAGI in the germline V gene. The CDR3 has 14 amino acids. TCRdb keeps only in-frame clones here, not all; method: immunoSEQ multiplex PCR. The sample has 250,000 to 350,000 clones, 70% to 90% seen once. Source material: PBMCs or T cells enriched from blood (not recorded which). The receptor's source is a woman younger than 45 who had recovered from COVID-19. The chain couples TRBV6-5 to TRBJ1-5, with 11 bases identical to TRBD1. In DNA, the CDR3 is TGTGCCAGCATAGGACAGGGGGCCGCGCAGCCCCAGCATTTT. Protein: CASIGQGAAQPQHF.